Shown below are 30 T cell receptor beta chains from a single sample sequenced in a study of T-cell reconstitution after alpha-beta-depleted transplantation in children. Unique molecular identifiers were incorporated into the prepared TCRbeta library. TCRdb analysed the PCR reads with MiXCR anew, one entry per CDR3 protein. The sample lists approximately 500,000 distinct CDR3 sequences; 25% to 30% were seen once. Source: PBMCs, taken before TCRalphabeta/CD19-depleted stem cell transplant. The receptor source for this set is a boy under three years old with Wiskott-Aldrich syndrome, due to receive a stem cell transplant.

The chain uses TRBV5-1 and TRBJ2-7, with no clear D. The CDR3 runs 15 residues. V was cut by 0 bases and J by 4 bases, with 14 bases left in between. Germline CDR1 is SGHRS and CDR2 is YFSETQ. The CDR3 DNA sequence: TGCGCCAGCAGCTTGGACCACTTGCGCTCTTACGAGCAGTACTTC. This gives the protein CASSLDHLRSYEQYF.

This clonotype showed up just a few times. The V and J genes are TRBV5-1 and TRBJ2-7; 10 bases are shared with TRBD2. There are 15 residues in the CDR3. V was clipped by 4 bases and J by 6 bases; unmatched bases: 10. CDR1 and CDR2 from the germline V gene are SGHRS and YFSETQ. CDR3 protein: CASSPPLAGATEQYF. The CDR3 DNA follows: TGCGCCAGCAGCCCCCCCCTAGCGGGAGCAACCGAGCAGTACTTC.

The rearrangement links TRBV7-2 to TRBJ2-7; 8 bases map to TRBD1. Germline V gene sequence: CDR1 SGHTA, CDR2 FQGNSA. V trimming: 6 bases; J trimming: 5 bases; junction bases outside the gene matches: 9. This CDR3 spans 14 amino acids. The CDR3 nucleotides are TGTGCCAGCAGTTCTCAGGGGGCTTTGGACGAGCAGTACTTC. Residues: CASSSQGALDEQYF.

In its sample, this clonotype was seen a few times. As DNA, the CDR3 is TGCGCCAGCAGCTACGACTCAACAGGGGAGAACACTGAAGCTTTCTTT. Translating it yields CASSYDSTGENTEAFF. The V gene is TRBV5-1, the J gene TRBJ1-1, with 7 bases identical to TRBD1. V was clipped by 3 bases and J by 1 base; unmatched bases: 9. Germline CDR1 and CDR2: SGHRS and YFSETQ. The CDR3 has 16 residues.

The chain links TRBV12-3 or TRBV12-4 to TRBJ1-2; D ambiguous. Trimming removed 1 base at V and 8 bases at J, with 8 bases between. The length of the CDR3 is 12 residues. Written as DNA, the CDR3 is TGTGCCAGCAGTTTAGGGCGGTACGGCTACACCTTC. Protein product: CASSLGRYGYTF.

This chain joins TRBV29-1 and TRBJ2-7, with TRBD1 identical over 7 bases. Germline V gene data show CDR1 as SQVTM and CDR2 as ANQGSEA. J lost 5 bases, V lost 2 bases, and 12 bases had no gene match. The CDR3 runs to 15 residues. The chain's CDR3 is CSVENPTGARDEQYF. In nucleotides, the CDR3 is TGCAGCGTTGAAAATCCTACAGGGGCGCGCGACGAGCAGTACTTC.

The chain employs TRBV27 and TRBJ2-7, with 15 bases aligning to TRBD2. Germline trimming cut 3 bases from V and 11 bases from J; bases unmatched to any gene: 14. The CDR3 runs to 17 residues. The germline CDR1 and CDR2 sequences are MNHEY and SMNVEV (reference sequence). CDR3 DNA: TGTGCCAGCAGTTTCGGACTAGCGGGAGGGCCTACGTCTTTCGAGTACTTC. This sequence encodes CASSFGLAGGPTSFEYF.

This chain connects TRBV5-1 to TRBJ2-3, with 9 bases that match TRBD2. CDR3 size: 17 residues. Germline loops: CDR1 SGHRS, CDR2 YFSETQ. The V segment lost 0 bases and the J segment 6 bases; nucleotides outside the gene matches: 11. CDR3 residues: CASSLALGTSFSDTQYF. The CDR3 DNA follows: TGCGCCAGCAGCTTGGCCCTCGGGACTAGCTTTTCCGATACGCAGTATTTT.

There are a few counts of this clonotype. The chain uses TRBV5-1 and TRBJ2-3, with D perhaps matching TRBD1 (5 bases). V shed 2 bases and J shed 5 bases, with 18 bases lying between them. CDR1 and CDR2 (germline): SGHRS, YFSETQ. The CDR3 is 16 amino acids. CDR3 DNA sequence: TGCGCCAGCAGCTTAGGGGCGCTGCAAACCGGAGATACGCAGTATTTT. Its protein is CASSLGALQTGDTQYF.

This clonotype was found a few times. The chain couples TRBV15 to TRBJ1-5; possible D gene TRBD1, 5 bases. Trimming cost V 1 base and J 2 bases, with 9 bases left between them. The germline V gene has CDR1 LNHNV and CDR2 YYDKDF (reference sequence). The length of the CDR3 is 15 residues. As DNA, the CDR3 is TGTGCCACCAGCAGAGGGGGCGGGGGCAATCAGCCCCAGCATTTT. The encoded protein is CATSRGGGGNQPQHF.

The chain joins TRBV9 to TRBJ2-7, with 11 bases lining up with TRBD2. CDR3 length: 15 residues. Germline V lookup: CDR1 SGDLS, CDR2 YYNGEE. V was clipped by 3 bases and J by 4 bases; unmatched bases: 6. The CDR3 spells CASSAGTSGQYEQYF. CDR3 bases: TGTGCCAGCAGCGCCGGGACTAGCGGACAATACGAGCAGTACTTC.

This clonotype turned up a few times. V and J are TRBV20-1 and TRBJ2-3, with 7 positions matching TRBD2. J gave up 2 bases and V 0 bases, and 11 bases lay outside the gene matches. The CDR3 covers 17 residues. Per germline, CDR1 DFQATT and CDR2 SNEGSKA (reference sequence). This CDR3 is CSARDLKLAVYTDTQYF. DNA of the CDR3: TGCAGTGCTAGAGATCTCAAGCTAGCGGTTTACACAGATACGCAGTATTTT.

The chain uses TRBV20-1 and TRBJ2-5, with D perhaps matching TRBD2 (5 bases). CDR3 length equals 15 residues. V lost 6 bases and J 1 base, leaving 18 bases between the germline ends. Germline loops: CDR1 DFQATT, CDR2 SNEGSKA (reference sequence). CDR3: CSATAKRESQETQYF. The CDR3 DNA follows: TGCAGTGCCACAGCGAAGAGGGAGTCCCAAGAGACCCAGTACTTC.

The chain combines TRBV25-1 with TRBJ1-1, with no clear D. CDR3 length: 16 amino acids. Trimming cost V 5 bases and J 1 base, with 17 bases left between them. The germline CDR1 and CDR2 sequences are MGHDK and SYGVNS. Here the CDR3 reads CASSPLPGYPNTEAFF. CDR3 sequence (DNA): TGTGCCAGCAGTCCTTTACCCGGGTACCCGAACACTGAAGCTTTCTTT.

The rearrangement joins TRBV20-1 to TRBJ2-5, with 13 bases aligning to TRBD2. This CDR3 has 15 amino acids. After removal of 4 bases from V and 2 bases from J, the junction contained 4 bases not matched to a gene. Germline CDR1 DFQATT, CDR2 SNEGSKA (reference sequence). The CDR3 DNA reads TGCAGTGCTACGACTAGCGGGAGGACACAAGAGACCCAGTACTTC. Residues: CSATTSGRTQETQYF.

This chain connects TRBV27 to TRBJ2-5, with D tentatively TRBD1 (5 bases). Germline assignment: CDR1 MNHEY and CDR2 SMNVEV (reference sequence). The CDR3 consists of 15 residues. V was clipped by 4 bases and J by 4 bases, with 16 bases between them. Here the CDR3 reads CASSSRQAGRETQYF. Written as DNA, the CDR3 is TGTGCCAGCAGTTCCCGACAAGCAGGGCGAGAGACCCAGTACTTC.

J is TRBJ1-5 and V is TRBV7-3; no definite D call. The CDR3 contains 16 residues. V lost 2 bases and J lost 0, with 11 bases in between. The V gene's germline CDR1 is SGHTA and CDR2 FQGTGA. This CDR3 reads CASSLRQINSNQPQHF. CDR3 coding DNA: TGTGCCAGCAGCTTACGTCAGATAAATAGCAATCAGCCCCAGCATTTT. The full variable domain, with the rest looked up from reference TRBV7-3 and TRBJ1-5, is GAGVSQTPSNKVTEKGKYVELRCDPISGHTALYWYRQSLGQGPEFLIYFQGTGAADDSGLPNDRFFAVRPEGSVSTLKIQRTERGDSAVYLCASSLRQINSNQPQHFGDGTRLSIL.

V gene TRBV7-9 combines with J gene TRBJ2-5; TRBD1 might be the D (5 bases). The CDR3 sequence is 15 residues long. V gave up 2 bases and J gave up 3 bases, with 13 bases separating them. CDR1 is SEHNR and CDR2 is FQNEAQ in the germline V gene (reference sequence). This chain's CDR3 is CASSLFTDIEETQYF. The DNA of the CDR3 is TGTGCCAGCAGCTTATTTACGGACATTGAAGAGACCCAGTACTTC.

This clonotype was counted only a few times. V and J are TRBV12-3 or TRBV12-4 and TRBJ1-5; D perhaps matches TRBD1 (5 bases). Trimming cost V 5 bases and J 8 bases, with 13 bases left between them. There are 13 residues in the CDR3. CDR3 in DNA: TGTGCCAGCAGTACGGACGGGACCGAGCCCCAGCATTTT. Its translation: CASSTDGTEPQHF.

As concerns this clonotype: A much larger clonotype is one base distant, so this may be a read error. V and J are TRBV20-1 and TRBJ2-1; the D gene is possibly TRBD2 (5 bases). CDR3 length: 13 residues. CDR1 is DFQATT, CDR2 SNEGSKA, per germline (reference sequence). Trimming shortened V by 5 bases and J by 10 bases, and 18 bases separated the two germline ends. The CDR3 DNA reads as TGCAGTGCTTCTTTAGAGGGAGTAAGGGAGCAGTTCTTC. This translates into CSASLEGVREQFF.

The CDR3 DNA follows: TGCAGTGCCCACAGGGATGAGCAGTTCTTC. Translating gives CSAHRDEQFF. The chain carries TRBV20-1 and TRBJ2-1, with a possible D match to TRBD1 (6 bases). Trimming shortened V by 6 bases and J by 8 bases, and 8 bases separated the two germline ends. Germline V gives CDR1 DFQATT, CDR2 SNEGSKA (reference sequence). The CDR3 has 10 residues.

This clonotype has just a few counts. The genes are TRBV10-3 and TRBJ1-2; possibly TRBD1 for D (6 bases). There are 14 residues in the CDR3. V was cut by 3 bases and J by 6 bases, with 14 bases left in between. Germline V gene lookup returns CDR1 ENHRY and CDR2 SYGVKD. CDR3 nucleotide sequence: TGTGCCATCAGTGATTGGACAGTTGGCGATGGCTACACCTTC. Translated: CAISDWTVGDGYTF.

This clonotype was counted a few times. The rearrangement links TRBV12-3 or TRBV12-4 to TRBJ1-2; D unresolved. The CDR3 loop spans 13 amino acids. The germline V and J ends were trimmed by 6 bases and 8 bases, with 16 bases remaining between them. The CDR3 nucleotides read TGTGCCAGCAGCCCCAACTCCTATGGGGGCTACACCTTC. Translating gives CASSPNSYGGYTF.

This clonotype was observed a few times. The chain links TRBV11-1 to TRBJ2-6; 8 nucleotides align to TRBD1. The V gene end was trimmed by 3 bases and the J gene end by 5 bases; junction bases not matched to a gene: 12. Germline V CDR1 and CDR2: SGHAT, FQDESV (reference sequence). The CDR3 runs to 18 residues. CDR3 residues: CASSFTGTGPSWANVLTF. CDR3 in DNA: TGTGCCAGCAGCTTTACCGGGACAGGCCCCTCCTGGGCCAACGTCCTGACTTTC.

This clonotype was observed a handful of times. The chain couples TRBV27 to TRBJ2-1, with TRBD2 matching 9 bases. The CDR3 spans 14 residues. With V trimmed by 2 bases and J by 7 bases, 3 bases remained unmatched. The germline gives CDR1 MNHEY, CDR2 SMNVEV (reference sequence). CDR3 in DNA: TGTGCCAGCAGTTTAGGGACTAGCTGGAATGAGCAGTTCTTC. It translates to CASSLGTSWNEQFF.

The chain recombines TRBV25-1 with TRBJ2-7; no firm D call. The CDR3 is made up of 11 amino acids. The V and J ends lost 5 bases and 3 bases respectively, with 5 bases between them. Germline V gene sequence: CDR1 MGHDK, CDR2 SYGVNS. The CDR3 DNA reads TGTGCCAGCAGTTGGGGCTACGAGCAGTACTTC. It codes for CASSWGYEQYF.

V is TRBV5-1 and J is TRBJ2-5; perhaps TRBD1 as D (6 bases). V was trimmed by 4 bases and J by 2 bases, leaving 18 bases between them. The V gene's germline CDR1 is SGHRS and CDR2 YFSETQ. The CDR3 contains 16 residues. CDR3 region: CASSRTPTGAQETQYF. CDR3 DNA: TGCGCCAGCAGCCGGACCCCGACAGGAGCTCAAGAGACCCAGTACTTC. Full variable domain (outside the CDR3, taken from reference TRBV5-1 and TRBJ2-5): KAGVTQTPRYLIKTRGQQVTLSCSPISGHRSVSWYQQTPGQGLQFLFEYFSETQRNKGNFPGRFSGRQFSNSRSEMNVSTLELGDSALYLCASSRTPTGAQETQYFGPGTRLLVL.

This rearrangement joins TRBV15 to TRBJ2-1, with TRBD2 as a possible D gene (5 bases). Germline CDR1 LNHNV, CDR2 YYDKDF (reference sequence). V shed 4 bases and J shed 8 bases, with 18 bases lying between them. The CDR3 consists of 15 residues. Here the CDR3 reads CATSTLRSARDEQFF. As DNA, the CDR3 is TGTGCCACCAGCACCCTCAGGTCTGCGAGGGATGAGCAGTTCTTC. The full variable domain, in which reference TRBV15 and TRBJ2-1 provide the parts outside the CDR3, is DAMVIQNPRYQVTQFGKPVTLSCSQTLNHNVMYWYQQKSSQAPKLLFHYYDKDFNNEADTPDNFQSRRPNTSFCFLDIRSPGLGDTAMYLCATSTLRSARDEQFFGPGTRLTVL.

The chain uses TRBV7-9 and TRBJ1-2, with no clear D. This CDR3 is 13 amino acids long. V lost 5 bases, J lost 8 bases, and 15 bases lay in between. CDR1 SEHNR and CDR2 FQNEAQ come from the germline V gene (reference sequence). The CDR3 DNA sequence: TGTGCCAGCAGCCGTTCTGGAGGGTCCGGCTACACCTTC. This codes for CASSRSGGSGYTF.

This clonotype came up many times. The chain combines TRBV27 with TRBJ2-7; D gene uncertain. Germline values: CDR1 MNHEY, CDR2 SMNVEV (reference sequence). The CDR3 length is 14 residues. Deletions cut 0 bases from V and 5 bases from J, with 11 bases between. The CDR3 reads CASSLSPHRHEQYF. CDR3 in DNA: TGTGCCAGCAGTTTATCCCCCCACAGACACGAGCAGTACTTC.